This T cell receptor (beta chain) comes out of a study of neoadjuvant nivolumab and ipilimumab in lung cancer. Using immunoSEQ multiplex PCR, the repertoire was profiled, and TCRdb retains in-frame clones only, with some absent. The sample yields about 18,000 clones, roughly 77% seen once. V lost 3 bases and J 11 bases, leaving 19 bases between the germline ends. Germline V gene sequence: CDR1 SEHNR, CDR2 FQNEAQ (reference sequence). This CDR3 contains 14 residues. Points from the study as a whole: TCR richness and clonality were higher in tumors than adjacent uninvolved lung. From pretherapy to surgery, tumor richness and clonality rose with dual therapy. Pathologic regression was not significantly tied to TCR clonality. Only a small number of samples underwent TCR sequencing.

In its sample, this clone ranks as medium-sized. Its antigen remains unidentified. This TCR was recovered from an adult with non-small cell lung cancer. The chain is built from TRBV7-9 and TRBJ1-1; D possibly corresponds to TRBD1 (5 bases). The sequencing used tumor tissue, collected after neoadjuvant nivolumab, alone or with ipilimumab, at or shortly before surgery. The CDR3 DNA follows: TGTGCCAGCAGCTTGGGGACGGACGAGAGGCGGGCTTTCTTT. This sequence encodes CASSLGTDERRAFF.